What follows are 8 T cell receptor beta chains derived from one specimen sequenced in a study of patients and donors after allogeneic stem cell transplantation. In TCRdb, the RT-PCR reads were re-called with MiXCR into one record per CDR3 protein. The sample yields 200,000 to 250,000 distinct CDR3 sequences, around 41% seen once. The material sequenced was blood, either unsorted or a sorted T cell fraction (not recorded which). These TCRs come from a human donor who was either an allogeneic HSCT recipient or a stem cell or donor lymphocyte infusion donor (not recorded which). It is not recorded whose cells these are; they may come from a transplant donor.

The chain links TRBV11-2 to TRBJ2-3; TRBD2 is a possible D gene (5 bases). Trimming left V 1 base short and J 1 base short, with 9 bases between. The CDR3 sequence is 15 residues long. Germline lookup yields CDR1 SGHAT and CDR2 FQNNGV. DNA of the CDR3: TGTGCCAGCAGCTTAGTCGGCGGGCGCACAGATACGCAGTATTTT. Translating gives CASSLVGGRTDTQYF.

This chain uses TRBV7-6 with TRBJ2-1; D possibly corresponds to TRBD1 (5 bases). Trimming pared 5 bases from V and 2 bases from J, leaving 16 bases between. The CDR3 extends over 16 amino acids. Germline V gives CDR1 SGHVS, CDR2 FNYEAQ. CDR3 protein: CASSPGWGSTYNEQFF. The DNA for the CDR3 is TGTGCCAGCAGCCCCGGGTGGGGCTCCACCTACAATGAGCAGTTCTTC.

This clonotype was picked up a small number of times. V usage is TRBV29-1 and J usage is TRBJ1-4, with 9 bases identical to TRBD1. V lost 6 bases, J lost 5 bases, and 4 bases stayed unmatched. Germline lookup yields CDR1 SQVTM and CDR2 ANQGSEA. The CDR3 totals 13 residues. The DNA for the CDR3 is TGCAGCGTCCCGGGACAGGGAAATGAAAAACTGTTTTTT. Translating gives CSVPGQGNEKLFF.

The table lists this clonotype with a few counts. The chain joins TRBV6-5 to TRBJ1-1; D is undetermined. CDR3 length equals 12 residues. The V end lost 0 bases, the J end lost 8 bases, and 7 bases lay between the germline ends. Per the germline V gene, CDR1 is MNHEY and CDR2 is SVGAGI. The CDR3 loop is CASSYSGGEAFF. The CDR3 DNA is TGTGCCAGCAGTTACTCGGGAGGGGAAGCTTTCTTT.

Only a few counts were recorded for this clonotype. In DNA form, the CDR3 reads TGCAGTGCTAGAGATGAAGGCACATCCTACGAGCAGTACTTC. Protein product: CSARDEGTSYEQYF. The rearrangement links TRBV20-1 to TRBJ2-7; D ambiguous. Trimming pared 0 bases from V and 1 base from J, leaving 10 bases between. This CDR3 spans 14 amino acids. Looked up from germline, CDR1 is DFQATT and CDR2 is SNEGSKA (reference sequence).

This clonotype showed up just a few times. This chain joins TRBV10-3 and TRBJ1-1; no definite D call. V was cut by 0 bases and J by 0 bases, with 17 bases left in between. Germline V CDR1 and CDR2: ENHRY, SYGVKD. This CDR3 spans 18 amino acids. CDR3 DNA: TGTGCCATCAGTGAGTCTTACGGCCTAGTACCCATGAACACTGAAGCTTTCTTT. Translated, it gives CAISESYGLVPMNTEAFF.

This clonotype appeared once. The junction departs from the called germline gene at one end, perhaps through a read error. The chain joins TRBV6-5 to TRBJ2-3, with 9 bases fitting TRBD1. The CDR3 contains 19 residues. Germline lookup yields CDR1 MNHEY and CDR2 SVGAGI. CDR3 sequence: CASTPRTTGGLTSTDTRYF. The CDR3 nucleotides read TGTGCCAGCACGCCCCGAACGACAGGGGGACTTACATCGACAGATACGCGGTATTTT.

The rearrangement joins TRBV5-1 to TRBJ2-3; D is perhaps TRBD1 or TRBD2 (5 bases each). The CDR3 runs 14 residues. Trimming stripped 4 bases from V and 6 bases from J, with 15 bases between. The germline V gene encodes CDR1 SGHRS and CDR2 YFSETQ. DNA for the CDR3: TGCGCCAGCAGCGGGGGACGGGCGGACGATACGCAGTATTTT. It yields the protein CASSGGRADDTQYF.